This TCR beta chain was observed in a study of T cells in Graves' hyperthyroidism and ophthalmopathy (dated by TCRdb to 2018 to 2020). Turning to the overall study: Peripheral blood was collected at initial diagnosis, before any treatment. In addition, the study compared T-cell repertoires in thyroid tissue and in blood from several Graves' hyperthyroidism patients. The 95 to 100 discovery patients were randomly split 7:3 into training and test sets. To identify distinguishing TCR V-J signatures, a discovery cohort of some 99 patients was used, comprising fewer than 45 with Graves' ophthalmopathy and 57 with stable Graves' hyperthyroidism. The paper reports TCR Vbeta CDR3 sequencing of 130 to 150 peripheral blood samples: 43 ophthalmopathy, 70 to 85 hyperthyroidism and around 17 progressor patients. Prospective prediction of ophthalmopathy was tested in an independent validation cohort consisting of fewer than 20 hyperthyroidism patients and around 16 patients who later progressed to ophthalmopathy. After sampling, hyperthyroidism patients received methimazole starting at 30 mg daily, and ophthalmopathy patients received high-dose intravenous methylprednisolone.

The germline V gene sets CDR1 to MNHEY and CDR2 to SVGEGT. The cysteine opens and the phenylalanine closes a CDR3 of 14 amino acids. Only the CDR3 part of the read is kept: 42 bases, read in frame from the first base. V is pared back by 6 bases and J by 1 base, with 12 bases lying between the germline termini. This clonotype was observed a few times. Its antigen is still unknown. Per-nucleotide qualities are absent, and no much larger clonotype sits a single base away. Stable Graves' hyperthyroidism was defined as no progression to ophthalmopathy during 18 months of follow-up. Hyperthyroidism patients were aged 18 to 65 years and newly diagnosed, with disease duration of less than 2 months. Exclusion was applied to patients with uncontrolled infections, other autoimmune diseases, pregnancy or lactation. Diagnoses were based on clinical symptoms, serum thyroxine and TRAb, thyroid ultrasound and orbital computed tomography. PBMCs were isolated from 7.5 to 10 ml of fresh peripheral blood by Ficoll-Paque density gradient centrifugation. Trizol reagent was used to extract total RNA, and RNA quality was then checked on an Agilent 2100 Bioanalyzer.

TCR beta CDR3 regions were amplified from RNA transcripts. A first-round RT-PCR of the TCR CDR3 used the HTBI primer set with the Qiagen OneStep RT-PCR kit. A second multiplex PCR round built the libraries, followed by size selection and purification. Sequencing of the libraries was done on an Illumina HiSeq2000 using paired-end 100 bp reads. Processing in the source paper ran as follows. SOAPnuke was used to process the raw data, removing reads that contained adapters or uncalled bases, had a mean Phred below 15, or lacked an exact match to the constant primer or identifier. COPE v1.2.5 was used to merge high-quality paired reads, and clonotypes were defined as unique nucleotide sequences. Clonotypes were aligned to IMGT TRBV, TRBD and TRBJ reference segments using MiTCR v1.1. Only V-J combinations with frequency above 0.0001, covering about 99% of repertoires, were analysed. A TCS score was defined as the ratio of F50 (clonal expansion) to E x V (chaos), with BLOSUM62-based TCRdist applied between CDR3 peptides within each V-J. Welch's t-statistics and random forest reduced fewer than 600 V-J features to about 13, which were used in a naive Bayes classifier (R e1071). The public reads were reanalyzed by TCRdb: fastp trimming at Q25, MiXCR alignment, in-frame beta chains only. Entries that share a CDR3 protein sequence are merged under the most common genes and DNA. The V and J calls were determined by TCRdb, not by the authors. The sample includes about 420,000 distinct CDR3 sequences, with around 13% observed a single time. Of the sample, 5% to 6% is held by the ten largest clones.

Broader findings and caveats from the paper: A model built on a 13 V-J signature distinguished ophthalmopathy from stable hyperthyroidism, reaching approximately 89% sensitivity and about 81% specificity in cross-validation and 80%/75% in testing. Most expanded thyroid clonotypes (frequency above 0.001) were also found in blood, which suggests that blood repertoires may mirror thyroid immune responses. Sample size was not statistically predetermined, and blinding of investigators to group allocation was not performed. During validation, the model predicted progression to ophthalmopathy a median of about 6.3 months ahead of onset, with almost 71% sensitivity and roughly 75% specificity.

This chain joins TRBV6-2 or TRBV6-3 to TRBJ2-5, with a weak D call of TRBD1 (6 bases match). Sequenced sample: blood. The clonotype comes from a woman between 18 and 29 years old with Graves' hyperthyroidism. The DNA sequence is TGTGCCAGCAGATACAGGGACCCCCAAGAGACCCAGTACTTC. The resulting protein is CASRYRDPQETQYF.